This is a list of T cell receptor beta chains from one sample in a study of blood T cell repertoires in COVID-19. Clones were read by immunoSEQ multiplex PCR, and TCRdb kept only the in-frame ones, dropping some. This table holds over 250,000 clones, about nine tenths found once. The specimen sequenced was peripheral blood. The receptors were sampled from a person aged 18-29 years with COVID-19, enrolled during active disease. Both conserved end residues are part of each CDR3. The order of the fields is J gene, V gene, CDR3 protein.

TRBJ1-5	TRBV6-5	CASRKGSLSNQPQHF
TRBJ1-5	TRBV7-2	CASSFQGVEPQHF
TRBJ1-2	TRBV10-3	CATQGVHLSNYGYTF
TRBJ2-5	TRBV19	CASSRRQGGEETQYF
TRBJ2-5	TRBV7-9	CASSPPERIETQYF
TRBJ2-1	TRBV10-3	CAISAASGHNEQFF
TRBJ1-6	TRBV6-5	CASSYSKSNSPLHF
TRBJ1-1	TRBV7-8	CASSLDRTRNTEAFF
TRBJ2-6	TRBV25-1	CASSTGTGDSGANVLTF
TRBJ2-7	TRBV28	CASRTIAGKTYEQYF
TRBJ1-1	TRBV5-4	CASSLVAGRTEAFF
TRBJ1-5	TRBV4-1	CASSPGVVIGNQPQHF
TRBJ1-3	TRBV7-9	CASSLGSRGASGNTIYF
TRBJ2-7	TRBV4-1	CASSQKDRATYEQYF
TRBJ1-6	TRBV7-9	CASSLDRAAGSYNSPLHF
TRBJ2-4	TRBV28	CASSSARAEMSYRIAKNIQYF
TRBJ1-2	TRBV19	CASNLDRTGSYTF
TRBJ1-2	TRBV10-3	CAISDSQVLYGYTF
TRBJ1-2	TRBV13	CASSLGRNYGYTF
TRBJ2-7	TRBV5-6	CASTQDRSYEQYF
TRBJ1-5	TRBV4-2	CASNRDPNSNQPQHF
TRBJ1-1	TRBV10-3	CAISDASGGGLAFF
TRBJ2-1	TRBV19	CASSTSGDSYNEQFF
TRBJ1-2	TRBV5-4	CASSLGVPGNYGYTF
TRBJ2-7	TRBV25-1	CASSEVLGSRDEQYF
TRBJ2-3	TRBV7-9	CASSPNEDLADTQYF
TRBJ2-1	TRBV9	CASTRAGEQFF
TRBJ2-1	TRBV10-3	CAIREGQGTYNEQFF
TRBJ1-1	TRBV5-1	CASSPRTVSNTEAFF
TRBJ1-6	TRBV27	CASSLTSSSYNSPLHF
TRBJ2-7	TRBV5-1	CASSLGGTVSSYEQYF
TRBJ2-1	TRBV27	CASSWTSESEQFF
TRBJ2-5	TRBV9	CASSTSGYSQETQYF
TRBJ1-1	TRBV6-6	CASRQGYTEAFF
TRBJ1-1	TRBV20-1	CSYTGGNEAFF
TRBJ2-2	TRBV2	CARTGTSGRLAGELFF
TRBJ2-1	TRBV4-2	CASSHFSGREPEQFF
TRBJ2-1	TRBV3-1/TRBV3-2	CASSQDRLLQFF
TRBJ1-5	TRBV4-1	CASSQEPTGGSQPQHF
TRBJ1-1	TRBV21-1	CASSKGRDRTNTEAFF
TRBJ1-1	TRBV19	CASSRGQANTEAFF
TRBJ2-5	TRBV3-1/TRBV3-2	CASSQNFRREETQYF
TRBJ2-7	TRBV4-1	CASSPRDAPSYEQYF
TRBJ1-1	TRBV13	CASSPPGRGGIAEAFF
TRBJ1-1	TRBV18	CASSPVVTTVMNTEAFF
TRBJ2-1	TRBV9	CASSVGLAATNEQFF
TRBJ1-2	TRBV19	CASSSPDRRGYTF
TRBJ1-1	TRBV11-2	CASSPRRNTEAFF
TRBJ1-5	TRBV6-6	CASSYPETNQPQHF
TRBJ2-7	TRBV25-1	CASSEPGLGNYEQYF
TRBJ1-1	TRBV3-1/TRBV3-2	CASSHRTGGTEAFF
TRBJ2-1	TRBV5-1	CASSLTSGGYNEQFF